The clone carrying this T cell receptor beta chain showed up many times. The antigen remains undetermined. This sample is drawn from a study of T cells in Graves' hyperthyroidism and ophthalmopathy. Whole-study context: Blood was drawn when the patient was first diagnosed and still untreated.

The germline gives CDR1 SQVTM, CDR2 ANQGSEA. CDR3 length: 12 amino acids. Trimming shortened V by 3 bases and J by 4 bases, and 8 bases separated the two germline ends. Study results and caveats: Blood held most thyroid clonotypes expanded above 0.001 frequency. Model output signaled ophthalmopathy a median around 6.9 months ahead of onset.

Researchers barred patients who had uncontrolled infection, other autoimmune disease, pregnancy or lactation. Amplification of TCR beta CDR3 regions was performed using RNA transcripts as template. TCR CDR3 regions were first amplified by RT-PCR with HTBI primers. Each CDR3 protein is one row after TCRdb ran MiXCR on the multiplex PCR reads. The repertoire holds roughly 290,000 distinct CDR3 sequences, over 15% seen once, with around 61% in the top ten. The specimen was blood. The sequence was obtained from a woman aged 55-69 years with Graves' ophthalmopathy. This chain connects TRBV29-1 to TRBJ2-3; the D gene is possibly TRBD2 (5 bases). CDR3 nucleotides: TGCAGCGTTGACTCGGGGTCAGATACGCAGTATTTT. Translation: CSVDSGSDTQYF.